This T cell receptor (beta chain) was sequenced during a study of blood T cell repertoires in COVID-19. Study-level information: Acute and convalescent COVID-19 specimens originated in the United States, Italy and Spain. T cells, B-cell-depleted T cells, or PBMCs provided the cDNA or gDNA that served as material.

Original processing notes: Scientists estimated how many nucleated cells there were by amplifying reference gene primers. The table came from immunoSEQ multiplex PCR; TCRdb's copy has only in-frame clones and leaves some out. V and J calls and clone size are given by that table; D and trimming were obtained from the DNA. Of 350,000 or so clones in the sample, 80% to 90% were seen once. Trimming cost V 3 bases and J 5 bases; bases outside gene matches: 3. CDR3 size: 14 residues. Germline V CDR1 and CDR2: MDHEN, SYDVKM. V and J are TRBV28 and TRBJ1-2; 10 bases agree with TRBD1. This TCR came from a man under 40 with active or convalescent COVID-19. The sequenced material came from peripheral blood. CDR3 loop: CASSLTGGGYGYTF. CDR3 sequence (DNA): TGTGCCAGCAGTTTGACAGGGGGCGGGTATGGCTACACCTTC.